These T cell receptor beta chains were read from a single sample in a study of Graves' ophthalmopathy and Graves' hyperthyroidism. TCRdb itself ran the multiplex PCR reads through MiXCR, one entry per CDR3 protein. The sample has around 470,000 distinct CDR3 sequences; approximately 15% are singletons. The specimen was blood. The receptors stem from a woman in her 30s with Graves' ophthalmopathy. The CDR3 runs from the conserved cysteine through the conserved F or W. D genes are given only for firm matches. Clone sizes are given selectively: once, few, many, or a class where the clone is expanded.

>-|TRBJ1-1|many|TRBV7-2
CASSLGGRLAEAFF
TGTGCCAGCAGCTTAGGCGGGAGATTGGCTGAAGCTTTCTTT
>TRBD1|TRBJ2-7|few|TRBV6-2/TRBV6-3
CASSRGTGAMRDEQYF
TGTGCCAGCAGTCGGGGGACAGGGGCCATGAGGGACGAGCAGTACTTC
>-|TRBJ1-1|-|TRBV20-1
CSARTVEAFF
TGCAGTGCGAGGACAGTTGAAGCTTTCTTT
>-|TRBJ1-1|many|TRBV19
CASSQHREAFF
TGTGCCAGTAGTCAACACAGGGAAGCTTTCTTT
>-|TRBJ1-5|few|TRBV30
CAWSVEVPSNQPQHF
TGTGCCTGGAGTGTAGAAGTCCCTAGCAATCAGCCCCAGCATTTT
>-|TRBJ2-7|many|TRBV28
CASSLIGSYEQYF
TGTGCCAGCAGTTTAATAGGCAGCTACGAGCAGTACTTC
>TRBD1|TRBJ2-5|many|TRBV7-6
CASSLTGGAGETQYF
TGTGCCAGCAGCTTAACAGGGGGTGCGGGAGAGACCCAGTACTTC
>TRBD1|TRBJ2-7|many|TRBV20-1
CSATRTGDEQYF
TGCAGTGCGACCCGGACAGGCGACGAGCAGTACTTC
>-|TRBJ1-6|many|TRBV5-5
CASSPYSPLHF
TGTGCCAGCAGCCCGTATTCACCCCTCCACTTT
>-|TRBJ1-2|many|TRBV29-1
CSTGVDYGYTF
TGCAGCACTGGGGTGGACTATGGCTACACCTTC
>-|TRBJ1-1|many|TRBV19
CANSIGPQGNTEAFF
TGTGCCAATAGTATAGGTCCCCAAGGCAACACTGAAGCTTTCTTT
>-|TRBJ1-1|many|TRBV10-3
CAISGRADTEAFF
TGTGCCATCAGTGGCAGGGCAGACACTGAAGCTTTCTTT
>-|TRBJ1-1|many|TRBV12-3/TRBV12-4
CASSLVGMMNTEAFF
TGTGCCAGCAGTTTGGTCGGTATGATGAACACTGAAGCTTTCTTT
>-|TRBJ2-7|few|TRBV5-6
CASSLYRERRDEQYF
TGTGCCAGCAGCTTGTATCGGGAACGAAGGGACGAGCAGTACTTC
>-|TRBJ1-5|many|TRBV6-1
CASSEGEEATQPQHF
TGTGCCAGCAGTGAAGGGGAGGAGGCGACTCAGCCCCAGCATTTT
>-|TRBJ2-7|-|TRBV6-2/TRBV6-3
CASRKNYRERTYEQYF
TGTGCCAGCAGGAAGAACTACAGGGAAAGAACCTACGAGCAGTACTTC
>-|TRBJ1-5|many|TRBV28
CASSLFYQPQHF
TGTGCCAGCAGTTTATTTTATCAGCCCCAGCATTTT
>-|TRBJ2-5|many|TRBV12-3/TRBV12-4
CASSPDRGTQYF
TGTGCCAGCAGTCCAGACAGAGGGACCCAGTACTTC
>-|TRBJ2-7|many|TRBV5-8
CASSLRHFYEQYF
TGTGCCAGCAGCTTAAGGCATTTCTACGAGCAGTACTTC
>TRBD1|TRBJ1-2|-|TRBV12-3/TRBV12-4
CASSHDRGVGYTF
TGTGCCAGCAGTCACGACAGGGGGGTTGGCTACACCTTC
>-|TRBJ2-1|few|TRBV30
CAWSVVEGDNEQFF
TGTGCCTGGAGTGTAGTGGAGGGAGACAATGAGCAGTTCTTC
>-|TRBJ2-7|many|TRBV11-1
CASSSGPRQDNVQQYF
TGTGCCAGCAGCTCCGGTCCAAGACAGGACAACGTACAGCAGTACTTC
>TRBD1|TRBJ2-7|few|TRBV19
CASSSNLAGTGFGEQYF
TGTGCCAGTAGTTCTAACCTCGCCGGGACAGGGTTTGGGGAGCAGTACTTC
>-|TRBJ1-1|many|TRBV6-1
CASRVTDGGTEAFF
TGTGCCAGCAGAGTGACAGACGGTGGGACTGAAGCTTTCTTT